The T cell receptor (beta chain) under discussion was sequenced for a study of T-cell reconstitution after alpha-beta-depleted transplantation in children. Trimming shortened V by 0 bases and J by 8 bases, and 15 bases separated the two germline ends. There are 15 residues in the CDR3. CDR1 is SGHRS, CDR2 YFSETQ, per germline. The sample holds a few counts of this clonotype. Library preparation (for TCRbeta) was performed with unique molecular identifiers. TCRdb processed the PCR reads anew with MiXCR; each CDR3 protein has one entry. The data show about 200,000 distinct CDR3 sequences, roughly 14% seen once.

Sequencing was performed on PBMCs from the stem cell graft donor, taken from the stem cell graft. This chain uses TRBV5-1 with TRBJ2-1, with D perhaps TRBD1 (6 bases). The source of this sequence is a human donor who donated a stem cell graft to a child with acute lymphoblastic leukemia. The CDR3 region has the DNA TGCGCCAGCAGCTTGGAGAGGACAGTTTTGGATGAGCAGTTCTTC. This encodes CASSLERTVLDEQFF.